This is a list of T cell receptor beta chains from one sample in a study of blood T cell repertoires in COVID-19. TCRdb's copy holds only in-frame clones and misses some; the assay was immunoSEQ multiplex PCR. The table lists about 170,000 clones, approximately 84% of them singletons. The sequencing sample was made of peripheral blood. These TCRs come from a man aged 35-49 years who had recovered from COVID-19. CDR3s include the opening cysteine and the closing phenylalanine or tryptophan. D genes are given only for firm matches. The size entry is marked missing in some rows and otherwise reads once, few, many or a size class.

v_call	clone_size	d_call	j_call	cdr3_nt	cdr3_aa
TRBV28	-	TRBD1	TRBJ2-1	TGTGCCAGCAGTACATACAGGGGGCGTCCCTACAATGAGCAGTTCTTC	CASSTYRGRPYNEQFF
TRBV6-5	-	-	TRBJ2-3	TGTGCCAGCAGTTACGGGGGCCGGGGTACGCAGTATTTT	CASSYGGRGTQYF
TRBV3-1/TRBV3-2	-	TRBD2	TRBJ2-1	TGTGCCAGCAGCCAAGATCGGGGGGGGCCGGCTAATGAGCAGTTCTTC	CASSQDRGGPANEQFF
TRBV9	-	-	TRBJ2-2	TGTGCCAGCAGCGCCTGGACAAGGCCGACCGGGGAGCTGTTTTTT	CASSAWTRPTGELFF
TRBV18	-	-	TRBJ2-7	TGTGCCAGCTCACCAACTCCCGCGGGAAGTTTGTACGAGCAGTACTTC	CASSPTPAGSLYEQYF
TRBV11-2	-	-	TRBJ1-6	TGTGCCAGCCGCAGACCAGGTCCTAATTCACCCCTCCACTTT	CASRRPGPNSPLHF
TRBV5-1	-	-	TRBJ1-2	TGCGCCAGCAGCTTGGAAGGGGACTATGGCTACACCTTC	CASSLEGDYGYTF
TRBV27	-	TRBD2	TRBJ2-5	TGTGCCAGCAGTTTATTTGCGGGGGGCCGGAAAGAGACCCAGTACTTC	CASSLFAGGRKETQYF
TRBV6-2/TRBV6-3	once	-	TRBJ2-7	TGTGCCAGCAGTTACGATAGTTTTTACGAGCAGTACTTC	CASSYDSFYEQYF
TRBV20-1	-	TRBD2	TRBJ2-7	TGCAGTGCTAGTAGCGGGTCTTCCTACGAGCAGTACTTC	CSASSGSSYEQYF
TRBV19	-	TRBD1	TRBJ1-6	TGTGCCACCAGGGGACAGGGTCTGGATTCTAATTCACCCCTCCACTTT	CATRGQGLDSNSPLHF
TRBV7-9	-	TRBD1	TRBJ1-5	TGTGCCAGCAGCTTATTCGGACAGGAGGATCAGCCCCAGCATTTT	CASSLFGQEDQPQHF
TRBV19	-	TRBD1	TRBJ1-1	TGTGCCAGTAGGCCGGGGACAGCCGGGAACACTGAAGCTTTCTTT	CASRPGTAGNTEAFF
TRBV5-6	once	-	TRBJ2-7	TGTGCCAGCAGCTTCGACAGGCTGAGGAACGAGCAGTACTTC	CASSFDRLRNEQYF
TRBV18	-	TRBD1	TRBJ1-1	TGTGCCAGCGCCCAAGGACAGGGGGGTACTGAAGCTTTCTTT	CASAQGQGGTEAFF
TRBV4-3	-	-	TRBJ2-6	TGCGCCAGCAGCCAAAACTCAGGGGTGTCTGGGGCCAACGTCCTGACTTTC	CASSQNSGVSGANVLTF
TRBV11-3	-	-	TRBJ2-1	TGTGCCAGCAGCCCGGGGGGCCGGGTACCTCGCTACAATGAGCAGTTCTTC	CASSPGGRVPRYNEQFF
TRBV10-3	-	-	TRBJ2-7	TGTGCCATCAGGACAACAGACTCCTACGAGCAGTACTTC	CAIRTTDSYEQYF
TRBV4-1	-	-	TRBJ2-2	TGCGCCAGCAGCCAAGATCGGAGGGGTCGTCCTAGGGGGGAGCTGTTTTTT	CASSQDRRGRPRGELFF
TRBV12-3/TRBV12-4	-	-	TRBJ1-2	TGTGCCAGCAGTTTAGCAGGGAGGAGCTACACCTTC	CASSLAGRSYTF
TRBV25-1	-	-	TRBJ2-1	TGTGCCAGCAGTGAAGGTCGTCGACAGACTCCCGGCAATGAGCAGTTCTTC	CASSEGRRQTPGNEQFF